This passage covers 21 T cell receptor beta chains from one sample sequenced in a study of Graves' ophthalmopathy and Graves' hyperthyroidism. RNA served as the template for amplifying TCR beta CDR3 regions. The workflow started with a first-round RT-PCR run with HTBI primers and then moved on to a second-round multiplex PCR. TCRdb fed the multiplex PCR reads into MiXCR, producing one record per CDR3 protein. This table has about 400,000 distinct CDR3 sequences, about a sixth appearing once. What was sequenced was peripheral blood. Every receptor here comes from a woman between 18 and 30 years old with Graves' ophthalmopathy.

V usage is TRBV6-1 and J usage is TRBJ2-5; 7 nucleotides align to TRBD2. J gave up 5 bases and V 5 bases, and 8 bases lay outside the gene matches. Per the germline V gene, CDR1 is MNHNS and CDR2 is SASEGT. The CDR3 has 14 residues. The chain's CDR3 is CASSLAGAVETQYF. CDR3 DNA sequence: TGTGCCAGCAGTCTTGCGGGAGCGGTGGAGACCCAGTACTTC.

V gene TRBV6-5 combines with J gene TRBJ1-6; 8 bases line up with TRBD1. CDR1 and CDR2 from the germline V gene are MNHEY and SVGAGI. V trimming: 0 bases; J trimming: 10 bases; junction bases outside the gene matches: 8. This CDR3 spans 16 amino acids. CDR3 DNA sequence: TGTGCCAGCAGTTACTCGATGGTACAGGGGGAATCACCCCTCCACTTT. Its protein is CASSYSMVQGESPLHF.

This clonotype was recorded many times. This chain links TRBV13 with TRBJ2-7; 7 nucleotides line up with TRBD1. The germline CDR1 and CDR2 sequences are PRHDT and FYEKMQ (reference sequence). Trimming removed 3 bases from V and 2 bases from J; junction bases left unmatched: 10. This CDR3 has 16 residues. CDR3 nucleotide sequence: TGTGCCAGCAGCTTCGGGACAGAAAGAGCGGCCTACGAGCAGTACTTC. It yields the protein CASSFGTERAAYEQYF.

This clonotype was counted many times. The chain carries TRBV2 and TRBJ1-5, with D maybe TRBD1 (5 bases). V was trimmed by 3 bases and J by 0 bases, leaving 9 bases between them. This CDR3 comprises 15 residues. CDR1 and CDR2 (germline): SNHLY, FYNNEI. The CDR3 sequence is CASSERDPSNQPQHF. The CDR3 coding sequence is TGTGCCAGCAGTGAGAGGGACCCTAGCAATCAGCCCCAGCATTTT.

This clonotype was seen many times. The V call is TRBV5-1, the J call TRBJ1-1, with D perhaps TRBD1 (5 bases). Germline loops: CDR1 SGHRS, CDR2 YFSETQ. V lost 0 bases and J lost 10, with 13 bases in between. The CDR3 spans 13 residues. CDR3 in amino acids: CASSLVGRSLAFF. CDR3 DNA: TGCGCCAGCAGCTTGGTGGGACGTAGTTTAGCTTTCTTT.

This clonotype was recorded at least ten times. This rearrangement joins TRBV30 to TRBJ1-5; TRBD1 might be the D (5 bases). The length of the CDR3 is 13 residues. V lost 0 bases and J 2 bases, leaving 5 bases between the germline ends. Germline loops: CDR1 GTSNPN, CDR2 SVGIG (reference sequence). CDR3 DNA sequence: TGTGCCTGGAGTGTGGGGGGCAATCAGCCCCAGCATTTT. This encodes CAWSVGGNQPQHF.

This clonotype was counted many times. The chain has TRBV3-1 and TRBJ1-2; 7 bases line up with TRBD1. CDR1 and CDR2 (germline): LGHDT, YNNKEL (reference sequence). The CDR3 is made up of 14 amino acids. Losses at the gene ends were 6 bases for V and 5 bases for J; bases not matched to a gene: 9. The CDR3 protein is CASSPPGGQYGYTF. Here the CDR3 DNA reads TGTGCCAGCAGTCCCCCCGGGGGACAGTATGGCTACACCTTC.

This chain joins TRBV28 and TRBJ1-2; unclear D gene. Germline-derived CDR1 and CDR2 are MDHEN and SYDVKM. The CDR3 sequence is 14 residues long. V was cut by 1 base and J by 3 bases, with 9 bases left in between. CDR3 amino acids: CASSLSIGHYGYTF. The CDR3 nucleotides read TGTGCCAGCAGTTTATCAATTGGGCACTATGGCTACACCTTC.

CDR3: CASSYSRRPNTEAFF. CDR3 in DNA: TGTGCCAGCAGTTACTCGAGAAGACCGAACACTGAAGCTTTCTTT. The rearrangement joins TRBV6-2 or TRBV6-3 to TRBJ1-1; D not resolved. The CDR3 is 15 amino acids. CDR1 is MNHEY and CDR2 is SVGEGT in the germline V gene. Trimming pared 0 bases from V and 1 base from J, leaving 9 bases between.

Many counts were recorded for this clonotype. This chain connects TRBV30 to TRBJ2-5, with D tentatively TRBD2 (6 bases). The V and J ends lost 4 bases and 5 bases respectively, with 11 bases between them. CDR1 and CDR2 from the germline V gene are GTSNPN and SVGIG (reference sequence). The CDR3 sequence is 12 residues long. The CDR3 is CAWNGGGETQYF. The DNA for the CDR3 is TGTGCCTGGAATGGGGGAGGCGAGACCCAGTACTTC.

This clonotype appeared many times. Since no conserved phenylalanine or tryptophan closes the CDR3, a read error is the likely cause. DNA for the CDR3: TGTGCCAGCAGCTTTCTCCGTAGCAATCAGCCCCAGCATCTT. Its translation: CASSFLRSNQPQHL. The chain combines TRBV5-6 with TRBJ1-5; D is unresolved. CDR1 and CDR2 (germline): SGHDT, YYEEEE. The V gene lost 2 bases and the J gene lost 0 bases, with 6 bases spanning the gap. This CDR3 has 14 residues.

In its sample, this clonotype was seen a few times. The V call is TRBV7-8, the J call TRBJ2-7, with D possibly TRBD1 on 6 matching bases. Germline V gene data show CDR1 as SGHVS and CDR2 as FQNEAQ. Between the trimmed V and J ends, which lost 5 bases and 6 bases, there was a span of 14 bases. The CDR3 runs 13 residues. The CDR3 nucleotides read TGTGCCAGCAGCCGAGGGGGTTTAAGCGAGCAGTACTTC. It translates to CASSRGGLSEQYF.

This chain links TRBV28 with TRBJ1-1, with D maybe TRBD1 (5 bases). V gave up 5 bases and J gave up 5 bases, with 21 bases separating them. This CDR3 has 16 residues. Germline values: CDR1 MDHEN, CDR2 SYDVKM. The CDR3 DNA is TGTGCCAGCAGTCCCGCCCGGGCTGGGGGTTTGACTGAAGCTTTCTTT. Amino acids: CASSPARAGGLTEAFF.

This clonotype was counted ten times or more. Compared with germline, one end of the junction differs, possibly owing to a read error. The chain combines TRBV5-1 with TRBJ1-1, with D uncertain. This CDR3 has 14 amino acids. Germline-derived CDR1 and CDR2 are SGHRS and YFSETQ. The CDR3 DNA follows: TGTGCCAGCAGTCTTGTGGCGGGGAACACTGAAGCTTTCTTT. It specifies CASSLVAGNTEAFF. The variable domain in full, with the rest retrieved from reference TRBV5-1 and TRBJ1-1, is KAGVTQTPRYLIKTRGQQVTLSCSPISGHRSVSWYQQTPGQGLQFLFEYFSETQRNKGNFPGRFSGRQFSNSRSEMNVSTLELGDSALYLCASSLVAGNTEAFFGQGTRLTVV.

This clonotype was seen ten or more times. The chain carries TRBV28 and TRBJ2-7; either TRBD1 or TRBD2 may fit D (5 bases each). From germline, CDR1 is MDHEN and CDR2 SYDVKM. Trimming cost V 7 bases and J 0 bases, with 19 bases left between them. The CDR3 extends over 16 amino acids. CDR3 protein: CASIGVGDGYSYEQYF. In nucleotides, the CDR3 is TGTGCCAGCATCGGAGTAGGGGACGGATACTCCTACGAGCAGTACTTC.

This clonotype showed up many times. The genes are TRBV7-2 and TRBJ2-5; D may be TRBD2 (5 bases). The CDR3 is 15 amino acids. Trimming stripped 1 base from V and 1 base from J, with 10 bases between. CDR1 is SGHTA, CDR2 FQGNSA, per germline. The CDR3 loop is CASSLVGGLQETQYF. In DNA, the CDR3 is TGTGCCAGCAGCTTAGTTGGCGGGCTCCAAGAGACCCAGTACTTC.

This clonotype came up many times. The chain is built from TRBV20-1 and TRBJ2-6, with TRBD1 matching over 9 bases. The junction had 11 bases not matched to a gene; V was cut back by 0 bases and J by 2 bases. The CDR3 is made up of 19 amino acids. CDR1 is DFQATT and CDR2 is SNEGSKA in the germline V gene (reference sequence). CDR3 bases: TGCAGTGCTAGAGATGAGTGGGACAGGGTGACCACTGGGGCCAACGTCCTGACTTTC. It yields the protein CSARDEWDRVTTGANVLTF.

This clonotype was counted ten times or more. This chain uses TRBV6-2 or TRBV6-3 with TRBJ1-5; D perhaps matches TRBD1 (6 bases). The CDR3 has 16 amino acids. Trimming left V 7 bases short and J 3 bases short, with 19 bases between. The germline V gene has CDR1 MNHEY and CDR2 SVGEGT. CDR3 sequence (DNA): TGTGCCAGCACCCTCGAGCCGGGGGCAGTCAATCAGCCCCAGCATTTT. Translating gives CASTLEPGAVNQPQHF.

This chain connects TRBV12-3 or TRBV12-4 to TRBJ1-1; D might be TRBD1 (5 bases). V was pared by 6 bases and J by 5 bases, with 16 bases between. CDR3 length equals 14 residues. The CDR3 loop reads CASSPGHPRTEAFF. The CDR3 DNA reads TGTGCCAGCAGCCCAGGGCACCCCCGGACTGAAGCTTTCTTT.

This rearrangement joins TRBV6-5 to TRBJ2-7, with D uncertain. The CDR3 has 15 amino acids. V was pared by 0 bases and J by 0 bases, with 9 bases between. Germline lookup yields CDR1 MNHEY and CDR2 SVGAGI. Here the CDR3 DNA reads TGTGCCAGCAGTTACTCCGGCAGACTCTCCTACGAGCAGTACTTC. Its protein product is CASSYSGRLSYEQYF.

This clonotype was counted ten times or more. The CDR3: CASSERESQAETQYF. The CDR3 DNA follows: TGTGCCAGCAGCGAGCGGGAGTCACAGGCGGAGACCCAGTACTTC. The chain uses TRBV12-3 or TRBV12-4 and TRBJ2-5, with 8 bases fitting TRBD2. This CDR3 has 15 amino acids. Trimming at V came to 6 bases and at J to 5 bases, leaving 11 bases not matched to a gene.